A selection of T cell receptor beta chains follows, all from one sample in a study of CD8 T cells in ankylosing spondylitis. TCRdb re-analysed the 5' RACE reads in MiXCR, keeping a single row per CDR3 protein. In the table there are 340,000 or so distinct CDR3 sequences, around 15% of which are singletons. Sequenced input: blood, either unsorted or a sorted T cell fraction (not recorded which). These receptors were collected from a male donor with ankylosing spondylitis or in good health (not recorded which). Each CDR3 is given with its conserved first and last residue. The D gene is left open where the match is weak. Rows may omit the clone size; those that give it use once, few, many or a size class.

>TRBD2|TRBJ2-2|TRBV24-1|NA
TGTGCCACCAGTGATTCGTCTAGCGGTAACACCGGGGAGCTGTTTTTT
CATSDSSSGNTGELFF
>TRBD2|TRBJ2-1|TRBV6-5|NA
TGTGCCAGCAGGGGAGGGATGAATGAGCAGTTCTTC
CASRGGMNEQFF
>TRBD1|TRBJ2-5|TRBV11-1|few
TGTGCCAGCAGCTTACGTGGACAGGGTCAGCCCAGGAGGGAAGAGACCCAGTACTTC
CASSLRGQGQPRREETQYF
>NA|TRBJ1-4|TRBV5-6|few
TGTGCCAGCAGCCCCCAACGGGGAGGAAGTGAAAAACTGTTTTTT
CASSPQRGGSEKLFF
>TRBD1|TRBJ2-6|TRBV30|NA
TGTGCCTGGGGACAGGGGGCAACTGGGGCCAACGTCCTGACTTTC
CAWGQGATGANVLTF
>NA|TRBJ2-5|TRBV5-1|many
TGCGCCAGCAGCTTGAAAGAGACCCAGTACTTC
CASSLKETQYF
>TRBD1|TRBJ1-4|TRBV6-1|NA
TGTGCCAGCATGGACAGGGGGCAAGGTGAAAAACTGTTTTTT
CASMDRGQGEKLFF
>TRBD2|TRBJ2-7|TRBV3-1|NA
TGTGCCAGCAGCCAGGGGCCGGGGGGCGAGCAGTACTTC
CASSQGPGGEQYF
>TRBD1|TRBJ1-2|TRBV2|NA
TGTGCCAGCAGATCGACAGGGTATGGCTACACCTTC
CASRSTGYGYTF
>NA|TRBJ2-1|TRBV5-6|NA
TGTGCCAGCAGCCTATTAGGAGATGAGTTGGACAATGAGCAGTTCTTC
CASSLLGDELDNEQFF
>TRBD1|TRBJ1-6|TRBV5-5|once
TGTGCCAGCAGTTACAGGGGGAGCTCCTATAATTCACCCCTCCACTTT
CASSYRGSSYNSPLHF
>TRBD1|TRBJ2-3|TRBV20-1|NA
TGCAGTGCTAGAGCCAACTTAGGGACAGGGGTTTTACACGGTACGCAGTATTTT
CSARANLGTGVLHGTQYF
>TRBD1|TRBJ2-3|TRBV20-1|NA
TGCAGTGCTATAGATGGACAGGCTGCGGATACGCAGTATTTT
CSAIDGQAADTQYF
>TRBD1|TRBJ1-1|TRBV4-2|few
TGTGCCAGCAGCCAAGGATCTGACAGGGCCACTGAAGCTTTCTTT
CASSQGSDRATEAFF
>NA|TRBJ1-6|TRBV12-3/TRBV12-4|few
TGTGCCAGCAGTCCCGGGGGGGACCCCCTCCACTTT
CASSPGGDPLHF
>TRBD2|TRBJ2-1|TRBV7-8|few
TGTGCCAGCAAGGTAGCGGGGGGGCGAAATGAGCAGTTCTTC
CASKVAGGRNEQFF
>TRBD1|TRBJ1-2|TRBV12-3/TRBV12-4|NA
TGTGCCAGCAGTTTGACGGTTGGAAAGGGGGCAGGAGGCTACACCTTC
CASSLTVGKGAGGYTF
>NA|TRBJ2-7|TRBV19|NA
TGTGCCAGTAGTATCTCGGACAGTCACGAGCAGTACTTC
CASSISDSHEQYF
>NA|TRBJ2-5|TRBV12-3/TRBV12-4|NA
TGTGCCAGCAAACTAAATTCCCAAGAGCCCCAGTACTTC
CASKLNSQEPQYF
>TRBD2|TRBJ2-1|TRBV20-1|few
TGCAGTGCCCGCCGACCTTCGCGGGAGGCTGAGCAGTTCTTC
CSARRPSREAEQFF
>TRBD1|TRBJ1-1|TRBV10-2|few
TGCGCCAGCAGTGCCGCAGGGGGAGGTTCGGCTGAAGCTTTCTTT
CASSAAGGGSAEAFF
>NA|TRBJ1-2|TRBV4-1|NA
TGCGCCAGCAGCTTCTTTTACGGGCAAAGGGATGGCTACACCTTC
CASSFFYGQRDGYTF
>NA|TRBJ1-1|TRBV27|many
TGTGCCAGCAGTCTAAACAGGGTTACTGAAGCTTTCTTT
CASSLNRVTEAFF
>TRBD1|TRBJ1-2|TRBV12-3/TRBV12-4|few
TGTGCCAGCAGTTTAGGGACAGGGTCTGGCTACACCTTC
CASSLGTGSGYTF
>NA|TRBJ2-2|TRBV6-5|NA
TGTGCCAGCAGTTCTCTCGGGGGTGGGGGGATCACCGGGGAGCTGTTTTTT
CASSSLGGGGITGELFF
>TRBD1|TRBJ1-4|TRBV6-1|NA
TGTGCCAGCAGCGAAGACAGGGGACCTAATGAAAAACTGTTTTTT
CASSEDRGPNEKLFF
>TRBD2|TRBJ2-7|TRBV5-1|many
TGCGCCAGCAGCCCCCGGGACTACTCCTACGAGCAGTACTTC
CASSPRDYSYEQYF